A selection of T cell receptor beta chains follows, all from one sample in a study of T cells in Graves' hyperthyroidism and ophthalmopathy. TCRdb re-derived calls from the multiplex PCR reads in MiXCR, one entry per CDR3 protein. The sample contains roughly 570,000 distinct CDR3 sequences, 15% to 19% of which appear only once. The sample was blood. The source of these receptors is a woman aged 30 to 39 with Graves' hyperthyroidism. CDR3s include the opening cysteine and the closing phenylalanine or tryptophan. Fields, in order: D gene, J gene, clone size, V gene, CDR3 DNA, CDR3 protein. D genes are given only for firm matches. Clone size, where shown, is once, few, many, or a class for clones that have expanded.

d_call: TRBD1
j_call: TRBJ2-7
clone_size: .
v_call: TRBV6-6
cdr3_nt: TGTGCCAGCAGTTACCAACAGGGGGTCCACGAGCAGTACTTC
cdr3_aa: CASSYQQGVHEQYF

d_call: TRBD2
j_call: TRBJ2-1
clone_size: many
v_call: TRBV20-1
cdr3_nt: TGCAGTGCTAGTACGGGGGAGGGCCGAAATGAGCAGTTCTTC
cdr3_aa: CSASTGEGRNEQFF

d_call: .
j_call: TRBJ1-5
clone_size: many
v_call: TRBV24-1
cdr3_nt: TGTGCCACCAGTGACTCTCGACAGCCACCGGATCAGCCCCAGCATTTT
cdr3_aa: CATSDSRQPPDQPQHF

d_call: .
j_call: TRBJ2-1
clone_size: few
v_call: TRBV29-1
cdr3_nt: TGCAGCGTTGAAGGGGGCGGGAATGAGCAGTTCTTC
cdr3_aa: CSVEGGGNEQFF

d_call: .
j_call: TRBJ1-1
clone_size: many
v_call: TRBV3-1
cdr3_nt: TGTGCCAGCAGCCTATTCAATGAAGCTTTCTTT
cdr3_aa: CASSLFNEAFF

d_call: .
j_call: TRBJ2-1
clone_size: .
v_call: TRBV4-2
cdr3_nt: TGTGCCAGCAGCCAAGATCTGGTTTCCTACAATGAGCAGTTCTTC
cdr3_aa: CASSQDLVSYNEQFF

d_call: .
j_call: TRBJ2-1
clone_size: .
v_call: TRBV27
cdr3_nt: TGTGCCAGCAGTGACTCTGACCGAGACAATGAGCAGTTCTTC
cdr3_aa: CASSDSDRDNEQFF

d_call: TRBD2
j_call: TRBJ2-1
clone_size: .
v_call: TRBV6-2/TRBV6-3
cdr3_nt: TGTGCCAGCAGTTTGTCCGAAGATCTAGCGGAGCCCTCCTACAATGAGCAGTTCTTC
cdr3_aa: CASSLSEDLAEPSYNEQFF

d_call: .
j_call: TRBJ2-7
clone_size: many
v_call: TRBV7-2
cdr3_nt: TGTGCCAGCAGCTTAGGGCGGACAGACTACGAGCAGTACTTC
cdr3_aa: CASSLGRTDYEQYF

d_call: .
j_call: TRBJ2-7
clone_size: many
v_call: TRBV28
cdr3_nt: TGTGCCAGCATAGGAGATTATTCCTACGAGCAGTACTTC
cdr3_aa: CASIGDYSYEQYF

d_call: .
j_call: TRBJ2-2
clone_size: .
v_call: TRBV28
cdr3_nt: TGTGCCAGCAGTTTTTCGCCAGGAAACACCGGGGAGCTGTTTTTT
cdr3_aa: CASSFSPGNTGELFF

d_call: .
j_call: TRBJ2-3
clone_size: many
v_call: TRBV5-5
cdr3_nt: TGTGCCAGCAGCTTTTTCACAGATACGCAGTATTTT
cdr3_aa: CASSFFTDTQYF

d_call: TRBD2
j_call: TRBJ2-1
clone_size: .
v_call: TRBV19
cdr3_nt: TGTGCCAGTAGCGTTTGGGGGGGACGGTCCTACAATGAGCAGTTCTTC
cdr3_aa: CASSVWGGRSYNEQFF

d_call: .
j_call: TRBJ1-5
clone_size: many
v_call: TRBV29-1
cdr3_nt: TGCAGCGTTGTAGTGAGGACAGCGGGGTCAGGGGATCAGCCCCAGCATTTT
cdr3_aa: CSVVVRTAGSGDQPQHF

d_call: .
j_call: TRBJ2-3
clone_size: .
v_call: TRBV7-2
cdr3_nt: TGTGCCAGCAGCGAGCCGGGGCGTGGAGATACGCAGTATTTT
cdr3_aa: CASSEPGRGDTQYF

d_call: TRBD2
j_call: TRBJ2-2
clone_size: .
v_call: TRBV2
cdr3_nt: TGTGCCAGCAGTGGTAGCGGGAGTGAGGACACCGGGGAGCTGTTTTTT
cdr3_aa: CASSGSGSEDTGELFF

d_call: TRBD2
j_call: TRBJ2-1
clone_size: few
v_call: TRBV28
cdr3_nt: TGTGCCAGCAGCCAAGATTTAGAGACTAGCGGGCCCGACTCCTACAATGAGCAGTTCTTC
cdr3_aa: CASSQDLETSGPDSYNEQFF

d_call: .
j_call: TRBJ2-1
clone_size: .
v_call: TRBV20-1
cdr3_nt: TGCAGTGCTAGATCCGGCCTGAGCTCCCACAATGAGCAGTTCTTC
cdr3_aa: CSARSGLSSHNEQFF

d_call: .
j_call: TRBJ2-7
clone_size: many
v_call: TRBV5-1
cdr3_nt: TGCGCCAGCAGCTTGGGATGGGAGGGGGATGACTACGAGCAGTACTTC
cdr3_aa: CASSLGWEGDDYEQYF

d_call: .
j_call: TRBJ1-2
clone_size: many
v_call: TRBV7-2
cdr3_nt: TGTGCCAGCAGCCCTGGCCCAGGCGTCTATGGCTACACCTTC
cdr3_aa: CASSPGPGVYGYTF

d_call: TRBD2
j_call: TRBJ2-3
clone_size: many
v_call: TRBV28
cdr3_nt: TGTGCCAGCAGCCGGGCGGGACTAGGAAACACAGATACGCAGTATTTT
cdr3_aa: CASSRAGLGNTDTQYF

d_call: .
j_call: TRBJ1-2
clone_size: .
v_call: TRBV6-1
cdr3_nt: TGTGCCAGCAAAGAACAGGGTGGCTACACCTTC
cdr3_aa: CASKEQGGYTF